This T cell receptor (beta chain) was profiled in a study of T-cell reconstitution after alpha-beta-depleted transplantation in children. This clonotype came up a few times. Its target is not known. Broader study findings: As was reported, about two months after transplant, alpha-beta T cells came from several hundred expanded graft clones. Surviving thymic progenitors and recipient T cells were the source of high TCRbeta diversity at day 60 in some patients. At the one-year point after transplant, T-cell counts and TCRbeta diversity were found to come mostly from T cells that had been newly produced.

V was clipped by 0 bases and J by 10 bases, with 10 bases between them. The CDR3 contains 13 residues. Unique molecular identifiers were incorporated during preparation of the TCRbeta library. In TCRdb, the PCR reads were re-called with MiXCR into one record per CDR3 protein. The sample shows some 840,000 distinct CDR3 sequences, roughly 15% of them seen only once. The TCR sequence derives from a male patient younger than 18 who had a stem cell transplant for acute lymphoblastic leukemia, so the T cells may come from the graft donor. The sample in question was PBMCs, mostly from graft donor cells, obtained 360 days after TCRalphabeta/CD19-depleted stem cell transplant. This chain links TRBV12-3 or TRBV12-4 with TRBJ2-1; no reliable D call. As DNA, the CDR3 is TGTGCCAGCAGTTTAGCGCACAGTACCGAGCAGTTCTTC. Translated: CASSLAHSTEQFF.